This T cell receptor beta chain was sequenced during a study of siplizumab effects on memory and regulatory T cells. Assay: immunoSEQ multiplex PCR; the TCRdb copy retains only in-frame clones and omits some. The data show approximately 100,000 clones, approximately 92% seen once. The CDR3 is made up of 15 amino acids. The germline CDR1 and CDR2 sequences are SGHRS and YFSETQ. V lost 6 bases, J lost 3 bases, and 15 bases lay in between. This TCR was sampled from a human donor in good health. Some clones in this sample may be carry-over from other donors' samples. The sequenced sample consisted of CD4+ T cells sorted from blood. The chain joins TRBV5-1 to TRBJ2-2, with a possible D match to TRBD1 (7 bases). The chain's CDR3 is CASNLRDRDTGELFF. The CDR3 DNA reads TGCGCCAGCAACCTGCGGGACAGAGACACCGGGGAGCTGTTTTTT.